The 9 T cell receptor beta chains given below trace back to one sample, sequenced in a study of beta chain features in type 1 diabetes. Findings of the study overall: Across all four CD4+ subsets, people with type 1 diabetes showed modestly shorter TCRB CDR3s.

The study reverse transcribed the entire isolated RNA, so it sequenced expressed TCRB transcripts. TCRdb's copy holds only in-frame clones and misses some; the assay was immunoSEQ multiplex PCR. Altogether around 690,000 clones are present, around 12% being singletons, with the ten largest covering around 0.12%. No antigen has been identified for these receptors. Sequenced material: naive CD4+ T cells from blood. These receptors came from a man aged 25 to 45 with type 1 diabetes.

The genes are TRBV7-9 and TRBJ2-5, with 8 bases matching TRBD1. This CDR3 is built from 15 residues. Germline trimming cut 5 bases from V and 5 bases from J; bases unmatched to any gene: 10. From germline, CDR1 is SEHNR and CDR2 FQNEAQ (reference sequence). The chain's CDR3 is CASSATRTGSETQYF. Here the CDR3 DNA reads TGTGCCAGCAGCGCGACCAGGACAGGGAGCGAGACCCAGTACTTC.

This clone was detected only a few times. The V and J genes are TRBV29-1 and TRBJ2-5; 7 bases are shared with TRBD1. Germline CDR1 reads SQVTM; CDR2 reads ANQGSEA. The ends lost 7 bases at V and 2 bases at J; junction bases unmatched: 4. The CDR3 is 12 residues long. The CDR3: CSGLRGQETQYF. Here the CDR3 DNA reads TGCAGCGGACTCAGGGGGCAAGAGACCCAGTACTTC.

In this sample, this clone turned up a few times. The chain recombines TRBV7-9 with TRBJ1-5; D call uncertain. The CDR3 contains 18 residues. The V gene lost 1 base and the J gene lost 7 bases, with 23 bases spanning the gap. Germline loops: CDR1 SEHNR, CDR2 FQNEAQ (reference sequence). The CDR3: CASSLGNSRGPLLQPQHF. The CDR3 bases are TGTGCCAGCAGCTTAGGGAACTCACGTGGCCCGTTGCTCCAGCCCCAGCATTTT.

The chain links TRBV28 to TRBJ1-2; D gene uncertain. The V gene's germline CDR1 is MDHEN and CDR2 SYDVKM. The CDR3 has 11 residues. V lost 4 bases, J lost 8 bases, and 8 bases lay in between. CDR3 amino acids: CASSYTGGYTF. The CDR3, as DNA: TGTGCCAGCAGTTACACGGGGGGCTACACCTTC.

The chain uses TRBV28 and TRBJ2-5; 10 positions agree with TRBD2. With V trimmed by 4 bases and J by 3 bases, 5 bases remained unmatched. The germline CDR1 and CDR2 sequences are MDHEN and SYDVKM. The CDR3 covers 15 residues. CDR3 in amino acids: CASSWNGLAEETQYF. Here the CDR3 DNA reads TGTGCCAGCAGTTGGAACGGACTAGCGGAAGAGACCCAGTACTTC.

The CDR3 DNA reads as TGTGCCAGCAGCTTGGCCGGAGGGCGGGAAACTAACTATGGCTACACCTTC. As protein: CASSLAGGRETNYGYTF. The chain recombines TRBV5-6 with TRBJ1-2; no reliable D call. Trimming removed 0 bases at V and 0 bases at J, with 15 bases between. Germline assignment: CDR1 SGHDT and CDR2 YYEEEE. The length of the CDR3 is 17 residues.

This clone was recorded a few times. This chain connects TRBV23-1 to TRBJ2-7; D may be TRBD1 or TRBD2 (5 bases each). TRBV23-1 is treated as an ORF (open reading frame) with a function not yet certain. CDR3 size: 18 residues. V lost 5 bases to trimming and J lost 0 bases, with 23 bases between them. The CDR3 nucleotides are TGCGCCAGCAGTAAGGGCCAGGCCTTCGGGACGGACTCCTACGAGCAGTACTTC. Translation gives CASSKGQAFGTDSYEQYF.

This sequence joins TRBV2 and TRBJ2-7; 7 bases line up with TRBD1. The CDR3 length is 13 residues. Germline values: CDR1 SNHLY, CDR2 FYNNEI. The V and J ends lost 6 bases and 0 bases, in that order; junction bases with no gene match: 2. The CDR3 protein is CASRGTVSYEQYF. DNA of the CDR3: TGTGCCAGCAGGGGGACAGTCTCCTACGAGCAGTACTTC.

This clone was seen a handful of times. The V gene is TRBV28, the J gene TRBJ2-5, with no clear D. Germline CDR1 and CDR2: MDHEN and SYDVKM. There are 13 residues in the CDR3. Trimming shortened V by 2 bases and J by 5 bases, and 9 bases separated the two germline ends. The DNA for the CDR3 is TGTGCCAGCAGTTTAGGGGTTCGGGAGACCCAGTACTTC. It codes for CASSLGVRETQYF.